These 17 T cell receptor beta chains share one sample of origin, sequenced in a study of Graves' ophthalmopathy and Graves' hyperthyroidism. Transcripts of RNA were the source for amplifying TCR beta CDR3 regions. An initial RT-PCR round employing HTBI primers preceded a second-round multiplex PCR. TCRdb called the multiplex PCR reads again in MiXCR, with one record for every CDR3 protein. The data contain 57,000 or so distinct CDR3 sequences, roughly half of them singletons. The sample comprised peripheral blood. The receptors stem from an adult woman with Graves' ophthalmopathy.

The count of this clonotype is one. V and J are TRBV20-1 and TRBJ2-1; TRBD2 aligns across 9 bases. The junction had 5 bases not matched to a gene; V was cut back by 2 bases and J by 6 bases. The CDR3 covers 14 residues. Germline CDR1 and CDR2: DFQATT and SNEGSKA (reference sequence). CDR3 DNA sequence: TGCAGTGCTAGACTAGCGGGATTGGTCAATGAGCAGTTCTTC. Protein sequence: CSARLAGLVNEQFF.

V is TRBV20-1 and J is TRBJ2-5; either TRBD1 or TRBD2 may fit D (6 bases each). Germline lookup yields CDR1 DFQATT and CDR2 SNEGSKA (reference sequence). The CDR3 length is 13 residues. Between the trimmed V and J ends, which lost 7 bases and 3 bases, there was a span of 15 bases. The CDR3 coding sequence is TGCAGTGAGGGGGGCGGGGCCAAAGAGACCCAGTACTTC. This gives the protein CSEGGGAKETQYF.

The V gene is TRBV7-3, the J gene TRBJ2-1; D remains unclear. This CDR3 region has 13 residues. With 1 base removed from V and 5 bases from J, the gap between germline ends came to 6 bases. The germline V gene encodes CDR1 SGHTA and CDR2 FQGTGA. The CDR3, as DNA: TGTGCCAGCAGCTTAAACCGGGACAATGAGCAGTTCTTC. Translated: CASSLNRDNEQFF.

This clonotype was seen many times. The chain couples TRBV14 to TRBJ1-1; D is unresolved. The CDR3 has 13 residues. V lost 0 bases to trimming and J lost 6 bases, with 8 bases between them. CDR1 is SGHDN and CDR2 is FVKESK in the germline V gene. The CDR3 spells CASSQDLAPEAFF. DNA of the CDR3: TGTGCCAGCAGCCAAGATTTGGCCCCTGAAGCTTTCTTT.

There are many counts of this clonotype. DNA for the CDR3: TGTGCCAGCAGTTTCTCCGTCGGCACTGAAGCTTTCTTT. This codes for CASSFSVGTEAFF. This chain links TRBV12-3 or TRBV12-4 with TRBJ1-1; D is uncertain. Trimming took off 3 bases at V and 4 bases at J, with 9 bases between the two ends. There are 13 residues in the CDR3.

At least ten counts were recorded for this clonotype. V is TRBV6-1 and J is TRBJ2-6; no clear D gene. CDR1 MNHNS and CDR2 SASEGT come from the germline V gene. CDR3 length equals 14 residues. Trimming took 9 bases from V and 4 from J, leaving 13 bases between them. Here the CDR3 DNA reads TGTGCCAGGTGGATCCCTTGGGGGGCCAACGTCCTGACTTTC. Its protein product is CARWIPWGANVLTF.

This sequence joins TRBV27 and TRBJ2-1, with D possibly matching TRBD2 (5 bases). This CDR3 contains 14 residues. Germline V gives CDR1 MNHEY, CDR2 SMNVEV (reference sequence). Trimming cost V 2 bases and J 6 bases, with 11 bases left between them. The CDR3, as DNA: TGTGCCAGCAGTTTAGTGGACTCGTTCAATGAGCAGTTCTTC. Protein sequence: CASSLVDSFNEQFF.

This chain connects TRBV11-2 to TRBJ2-2; the D is unclear. CDR3 length: 13 residues. Germline V gene lookup returns CDR1 SGHAT and CDR2 FQNNGV. V gave up 1 base and J gave up 7 bases, with 7 bases separating them. CDR3 residues: CASSLGDGGELFF. The CDR3 nucleotides read TGTGCCAGCAGCTTAGGAGACGGCGGGGAGCTGTTTTTT.

V usage is TRBV10-2 and J usage is TRBJ1-5; D perhaps matches TRBD1 (5 bases). The length of the CDR3 is 15 residues. V lost 8 bases and J 1 base, leaving 15 bases between the germline ends. Germline CDR1 reads WSHSY; CDR2 reads SAAADI. CDR3 protein: CASASQGLSNQPQHF. In nucleotides, the CDR3 is TGCGCCAGCGCCTCTCAGGGATTGAGCAATCAGCCCCAGCATTTT.

A remark on this clonotype: The junction does not match germline at one end; this may be a read error. The chain recombines TRBV29-1 with TRBJ2-1, with D perhaps matching TRBD2 (7 bases). This CDR3 is built from 15 residues. Germline V lookup: CDR1 SQVTM, CDR2 ANQGSEA. The CDR3 is CSAPGGGFTYHEQSF. The CDR3 DNA follows: TGCAGCGCCCCGGGGGGCGGTTTCACCTACCATGAGCAGTCCTTC.

In its sample, this clonotype was seen once. This chain joins TRBV4-2 and TRBJ1-5, with D perhaps TRBD1 (5 bases). The CDR3 spans 15 residues. Germline CDR1 LGHNA, CDR2 YNFKEQ. Between the trimmed V and J ends, which lost 0 bases and 6 bases, there was a span of 12 bases. The DNA of the CDR3 is TGTGCCAGCAGCCAAGAGGGACTAGCGGGTCAGCCCCAGCATTTT. This sequence encodes CASSQEGLAGQPQHF.

This clonotype has a count of ten or more. V usage is TRBV2 and J usage is TRBJ2-7, with a weak D call TRBD2 (6 bases). Trimming removed 2 bases from V and 7 bases from J, with 18 bases in between. Germline V lookup: CDR1 SNHLY, CDR2 FYNNEI. The CDR3 is made up of 15 amino acids. The CDR3: CASSEPGLTIQEQYF. The CDR3 region has the DNA TGTGCCAGCAGTGAACCGGGACTGACGATTCAGGAGCAGTACTTC.

This clonotype occurred many times. This sequence joins TRBV4-2 and TRBJ2-7; the match to TRBD2 covers 9 bases. Germline trimming cut 0 bases from V and 4 bases from J; bases unmatched to any gene: 4. Germline V gene lookup returns CDR1 LGHNA and CDR2 YNFKEQ. The CDR3 sequence is 15 residues long. The CDR3 sequence: CASSQDGLASYEQYF. The DNA for the CDR3 is TGTGCCAGCAGCCAAGACGGACTAGCGAGTTACGAGCAGTACTTC.

In the case of this clonotype: A junction end diverges from the germline sequence, so it may reflect a read error. In DNA form, the CDR3 reads TGTGCCTGCAGCTATGGGATGGGAAACACTGAAGCTCTCTTT. This codes for CACSYGMGNTEALF. This rearrangement joins TRBV7-9 to TRBJ1-1, with D unresolved. Germline V CDR1 and CDR2: SEHNR, FQNEAQ (reference sequence). The CDR3 is 14 amino acids.

The rearrangement uses TRBV25-1 and TRBJ2-7; maybe TRBD2 (6 bases). Germline V gives CDR1 MGHDK, CDR2 SYGVNS. Trimming took 1 base from V and 2 from J, leaving 12 bases between them. CDR3 length: 15 residues. This CDR3 reads CASSESGGNPYEQYF. In DNA form, the CDR3 reads TGTGCCAGCAGTGAATCTGGCGGGAACCCCTACGAGCAGTACTTC.

The chain carries TRBV20-1 and TRBJ2-1; D is perhaps TRBD2 (6 bases). CDR3 length: 15 amino acids. Germline V gene sequence: CDR1 DFQATT, CDR2 SNEGSKA (reference sequence). V gave up 0 bases and J gave up 2 bases, with 11 bases separating them. CDR3 sequence: CSARDTGSTYNEQFF. Written as DNA, the CDR3 is TGCAGTGCTAGAGATACCGGGAGCACCTACAATGAGCAGTTCTTC.

This clonotype was picked up many times. The chain has TRBV7-8 and TRBJ2-3; TRBD2 matches at 10 bases. Germline assignment: CDR1 SGHVS and CDR2 FQNEAQ. The junction had 6 bases not matched to a gene; V was cut back by 1 base and J by 5 bases. The CDR3 is made up of 16 amino acids. The CDR3 is CASSLGTSGMKDTQYF. As DNA, the CDR3 is TGTGCCAGCAGCTTAGGAACTAGCGGGATGAAAGATACGCAGTATTTT.